This T cell receptor beta chain was sequenced in a study of T cells in Graves' hyperthyroidism and ophthalmopathy (dated by TCRdb to the late 2010s). About the investigation overall: Peripheral blood was collected at initial diagnosis, before any treatment. The study also compared thyroid tissue and blood T-cell repertoires from several Graves' hyperthyroidism patients. According to the paper, TCR Vbeta CDR3 sequencing was carried out on around 140 peripheral blood samples, which came from 40 to 45 ophthalmopathy, approximately 72 hyperthyroidism and approximately 17 progressor patients. The 75 to 100 discovery patients were divided at random into training and test sets in a 7:3 ratio. An independent validation cohort of around 20 hyperthyroidism patients and 17 patients who later progressed to ophthalmopathy tested prospective prediction of ophthalmopathy. After blood sampling, hyperthyroidism patients were treated with methimazole at a starting dose of 30 mg daily, and ophthalmopathy patients were treated with high-dose intravenous methylprednisolone. A discovery cohort of fewer than 110 patients, 43 with Graves' ophthalmopathy and roughly 59 with stable Graves' hyperthyroidism, was used to find distinguishing TCR V-J signatures.

This clonotype was seen at least ten times. Its antigen target is currently unknown. No clone much larger than this one lies a single base away; base qualities are absent. Study-level results and caveats: A model built on a 13 V-J signature distinguished ophthalmopathy from stable hyperthyroidism, reaching roughly 88% sensitivity and 81.08% specificity in cross-validation and 80%/75% in testing. In validation, the model predicted progression to ophthalmopathy with approximately 70% sensitivity and around 72% specificity, a median of approximately 6.5 months before onset. Most expanded thyroid clonotypes (frequency above 0.001) were also detected in blood, suggesting blood repertoires may reflect thyroid immune responses. No statistical method was used to set the sample size in advance, and investigators knew the group allocation.

The germline V gene sets CDR1 to SQVTM and CDR2 to ANQGSEA. Reading from cysteine to phenylalanine, the CDR3 counts 12 amino acids. Only CDR3 DNA remains: 36 bases, in frame from the first base. V and J are truncated by 4 bases and 1 base respectively, leaving an intervening sequence of 7 bases. Stable Graves' hyperthyroidism was defined as the absence of progression to ophthalmopathy over 18 months of follow-up. Hyperthyroidism patients were aged 18 to 65 years and newly diagnosed, with disease duration of less than 2 months. Any patient with an uncontrolled infection, another autoimmune disease, pregnancy or lactation was excluded. Diagnoses were based on clinical symptoms, serum thyroxine and TRAb, thyroid ultrasound and orbital computed tomography. PBMCs were separated from roughly 9.6 ml of fresh peripheral blood using Ficoll-Paque density gradient centrifugation. Total RNA was extracted with Trizol reagent, and quality was checked on an Agilent 2100 Bioanalyzer.

The TCR beta CDR3 regions were amplified from the RNA transcripts. A first-round RT-PCR of the TCR CDR3 used the HTBI primer set with the Qiagen OneStep RT-PCR kit. The libraries were constructed in a second round of multiplex PCR and then size-selected and purified. Paired-end sequencing of the libraries was performed with 100 bp reads on an Illumina HiSeq2000. The study's processing was this. SOAPnuke was used to process the raw data, throwing out any read that contained adapters or uncalled bases, had a mean Phred below 15, or lacked an exact constant-primer or identifier match. COPE v1.2.5 was used to merge high-quality paired reads, and clonotypes were defined as unique nucleotide sequences. Clonotypes were aligned to IMGT TRBV, TRBD and TRBJ reference segments using MiTCR v1.1. Analysis was restricted to V-J combinations with a frequency above 0.0001, which covered 99.2% of repertoires. The TCS score was defined as F50 (clonal expansion) divided by E x V (chaos), with BLOSUM62-based TCRdist calculated between CDR3 peptides within each V-J. Welch's t-statistics and random forest reduced approximately 520 V-J features to about 13, which were used in a naive Bayes classifier (R e1071). TCRdb took the public reads, trimmed them with fastp at Q25, ran MiXCR for clone calling and kept in-frame beta chains. All rows with the same CDR3 protein become a single entry with the most common DNA and genes. These V and J calls rely on TCRdb rather than the paper's analysis. This sample holds approximately 640,000 distinct CDR3 sequences; 15% to 20% were observed only once. The ten largest clonotypes hold 15% to 18% of the sample.

The sequencing sample was made of blood. Recombination connected TRBV29-1 to TRBJ2-5; the D gene cannot be resolved reliably. The source is a man aged 50-60 years with Graves' hyperthyroidism. The nucleotides read TGCAGCGTTGTGGAGAGCCAAGAGACCCAGTACTTC. It translates as CSVVESQETQYF.